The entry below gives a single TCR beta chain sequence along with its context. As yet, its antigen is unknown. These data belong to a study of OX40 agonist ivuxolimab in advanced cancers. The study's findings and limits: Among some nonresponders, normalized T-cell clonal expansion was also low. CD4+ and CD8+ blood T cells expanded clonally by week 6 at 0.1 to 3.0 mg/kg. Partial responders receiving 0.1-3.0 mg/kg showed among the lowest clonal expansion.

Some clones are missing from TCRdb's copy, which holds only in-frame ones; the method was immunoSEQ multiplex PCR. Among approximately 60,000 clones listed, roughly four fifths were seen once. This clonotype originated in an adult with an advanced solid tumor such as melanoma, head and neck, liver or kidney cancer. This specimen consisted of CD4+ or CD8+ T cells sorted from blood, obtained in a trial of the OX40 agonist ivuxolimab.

Here the CDR3 reads CASSLGGGWRSGANVLTF. DNA for the CDR3: TGTGCCAGCAGCTTAGGAGGAGGGTGGCGCTCTGGGGCCAACGTCCTGACTTTC. J is TRBJ2-6 and V is TRBV11-2, with D perhaps matching TRBD2 (6 bases). This CDR3 has 18 residues. Trimming left V 1 base short and J 0 bases short, with 13 bases between. The germline CDR1 and CDR2 sequences are SGHAT and FQNNGV.